One sample yielded the 2 T cell receptor beta chains listed below, sequenced in a study of TIL therapy for anti-PD-1-resistant metastatic lung cancer. The time point: pre-treatment sample, taken before nivolumab and TIL therapy. This was the immunoSEQ v3 assay. The method was immunoSEQ multiplex PCR; TCRdb's version includes in-frame clones alone and lacks a portion of them. The sample yields about 47,000 clones, about 86% seen once. The sequencing here drew on blood, taken at baseline. These receptor sequences come from a person aged 25-85 years with non-small cell lung cancer.

The chain combines TRBV7-2 with TRBJ1-5; possible D gene TRBD1, 6 bases. The CDR3 is 15 amino acids. Trimming removed 1 base from V and 2 bases from J, with 9 bases in between. Germline V lookup: CDR1 SGHTA, CDR2 FQGNSA. The chain's CDR3 is CASSLGGLGNQPQHF. CDR3 DNA: TGTGCCAGCAGCTTAGGGGGGCTCGGCAATCAGCCCCAGCATTTT. The variable domain in full, completed from reference TRBV7-2 and TRBJ1-5, reads GAGVSQSPSNKVTEKGKDVELRCDPISGHTALYWYRQSLGQGLEFLIYFQGNSAPDKSGLPSDRFSAERTGGSVSTLTIQRTQQEDSAVYLCASSLGGLGNQPQHFGDGTRLSIL.

This chain joins TRBV7-2 and TRBJ2-7; no clear D. Germline V lookup: CDR1 SGHTA, CDR2 FQGNSA. Trimming pared 1 base from V and 5 bases from J, leaving 6 bases between. CDR3 length equals 12 residues. In DNA, the CDR3 is TGTGCCAGCAGCTTAGAGTCCCACGAGCAGTACTTC. Residues: CASSLESHEQYF.